The subject of this entry is one TCR beta chain. The antigen remains unidentified. V dropped 5 bases and J dropped 2; count of bases not matched to a gene: 6. The CDR3 spans 15 residues. Germline loops: CDR1 SGHTA, CDR2 FQGTGA. It was at deep level that the assay was run. Here immunoSEQ multiplex PCR was the method, and the copy in TCRdb shows in-frame clones only, minus some. The repertoire holds around 980,000 clones, with 70% to 80% as singletons. This sample is drawn from a study of shared clonotypes between healthy human individuals. Study conclusions and caveats: Incomplete sequencing of sorted subsets was indicated by rarefaction despite large depth. A generally larger estimated richness was seen in naive subsets than in memory subsets. When compared with the clonotypes that were shared by all four sorted-subset donors, the non-shared clonotypes turned out to have lower generation probabilities.

The source is a man aged 18-30 years in good health. Some clones in this sample may be carry-over from other donors' samples. The sequencing sample was made of memory CD4+ T cells from PBMCs. Subset in this sample: CD45RA-negative fraction. This chain uses TRBV7-3 with TRBJ2-7, with 10 bases matching TRBD2. The CDR3 DNA follows: TGTGCCAGCAGCCCCAGCCTAGCGGGAGCCTACGAGCAGTACTTC. As protein: CASSPSLAGAYEQYF.